This TCR beta chain appears in the sequencing data of a study of lymphopenia after photon versus proton radiotherapy. Notes on the study in general: Relative stability marked proton patients; photon patients lost diversity and naive cells.

The table came from immunoSEQ multiplex PCR; TCRdb's copy has only in-frame clones and leaves some out. The sample consists of around 25,000 clones, less than 85% of them appearing once. The V and J ends lost 4 bases and 4 bases, in that order; junction bases with no gene match: 9. This CDR3 region has 16 residues. Germline loops: CDR1 MNHNS, CDR2 SASEGT. As concerns this clone: Its matching antigen is unknown.

This TCR derives from a man aged 55 to 70 with pancreatic cancer. The sequencing here drew on peripheral blood, taken from a patient treated with photon-based radiotherapy. This rearrangement joins TRBV6-1 to TRBJ2-2; 7 bases agree with TRBD2. CDR3 nucleotide sequence: TGTGCCAGCAGTGCGCCGCGGGAGTGGGGCACCGGGGAGCTGTTTTTT. Translation gives CASSAPREWGTGELFF.